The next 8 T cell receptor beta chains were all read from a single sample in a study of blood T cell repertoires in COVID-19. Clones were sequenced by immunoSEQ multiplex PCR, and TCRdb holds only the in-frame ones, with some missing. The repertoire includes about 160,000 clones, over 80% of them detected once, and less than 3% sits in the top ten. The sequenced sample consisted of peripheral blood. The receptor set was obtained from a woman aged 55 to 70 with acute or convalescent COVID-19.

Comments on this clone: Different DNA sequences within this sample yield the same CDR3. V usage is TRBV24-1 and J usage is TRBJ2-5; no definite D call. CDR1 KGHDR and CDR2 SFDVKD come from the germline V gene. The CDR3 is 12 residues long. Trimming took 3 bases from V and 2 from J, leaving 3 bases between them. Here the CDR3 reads CATSDPQETQYF. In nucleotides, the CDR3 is TGTGCCACCAGTGATCCTCAAGAGACCCAGTACTTC.

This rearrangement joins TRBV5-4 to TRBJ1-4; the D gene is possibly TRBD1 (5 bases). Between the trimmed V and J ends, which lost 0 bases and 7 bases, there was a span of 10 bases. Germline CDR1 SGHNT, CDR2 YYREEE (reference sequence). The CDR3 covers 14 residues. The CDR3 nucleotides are TGTGCCAGCAGCTTGGAGGGACTAGGTGAAAAACTGTTTTTT. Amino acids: CASSLEGLGEKLFF.

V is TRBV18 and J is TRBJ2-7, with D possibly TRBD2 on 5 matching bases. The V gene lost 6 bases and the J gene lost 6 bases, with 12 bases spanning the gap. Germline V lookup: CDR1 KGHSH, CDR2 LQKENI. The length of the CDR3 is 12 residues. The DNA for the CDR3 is TGTGCCAGCTCCCAGGACTGGGGCGAGCAGTACTTC. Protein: CASSQDWGEQYF.

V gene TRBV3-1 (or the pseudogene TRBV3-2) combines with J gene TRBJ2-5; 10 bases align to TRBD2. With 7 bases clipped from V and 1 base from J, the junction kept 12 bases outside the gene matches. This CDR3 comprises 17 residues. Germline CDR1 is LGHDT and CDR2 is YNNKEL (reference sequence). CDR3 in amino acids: CASTPRILAGTQETQYF. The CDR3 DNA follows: TGTGCCAGCACCCCAAGAATACTAGCGGGGACCCAAGAGACCCAGTACTTC.

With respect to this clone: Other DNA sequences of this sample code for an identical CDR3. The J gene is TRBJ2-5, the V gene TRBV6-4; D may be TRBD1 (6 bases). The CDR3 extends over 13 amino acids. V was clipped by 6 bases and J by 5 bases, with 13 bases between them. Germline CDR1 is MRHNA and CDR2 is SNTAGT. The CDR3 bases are TGTGCCAGCAGCCAGGGGCCGGGGGAGACCCAGTACTTC. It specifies CASSQGPGETQYF.

DNA for the CDR3: TGTGCCAGCAGCCACGGAGGGACAGGGGGCACCTACAATGAGCAGTTCTTC. Translated, it gives CASSHGGTGGTYNEQFF. V is TRBV7-9 and J is TRBJ2-1; 12 bases are a match to TRBD1. J gave up 2 bases and V 5 bases, and 7 bases lay outside the gene matches. Germline V gene lookup returns CDR1 SEHNR and CDR2 FQNEAQ (reference sequence). The CDR3 consists of 17 residues.

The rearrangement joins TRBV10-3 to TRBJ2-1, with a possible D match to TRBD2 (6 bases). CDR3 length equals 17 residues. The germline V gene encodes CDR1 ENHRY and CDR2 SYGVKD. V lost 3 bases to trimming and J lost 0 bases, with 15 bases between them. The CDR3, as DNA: TGTGCCATCAGTGACCCAAAAAGGGGACTCTCCTACAATGAGCAGTTCTTC. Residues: CAISDPKRGLSYNEQFF.

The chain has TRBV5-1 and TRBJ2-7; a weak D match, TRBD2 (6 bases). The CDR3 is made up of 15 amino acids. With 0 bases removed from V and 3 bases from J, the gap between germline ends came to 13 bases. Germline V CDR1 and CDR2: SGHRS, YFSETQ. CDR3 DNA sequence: TGCGCCAGCAGCTTGGAAGGCGCGGGACGCTACGAGCAGTACTTC. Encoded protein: CASSLEGAGRYEQYF.